This entry concerns a single TCR beta chain. It was with 60 Vbeta and 13 Jbeta primers that the PCR ran. The assay was immunoSEQ multiplex PCR, and TCRdb's table has in-frame clones only and misses some. The sample lists some 130,000 clones; 80% were seen once. Missing from this donor's record is the CMV serostatus. This specimen belongs to a study of cytomegalovirus exposure and HLA in healthy donors. The CDR3 contains 14 residues. The V and J ends lost 4 bases and 1 base respectively, with 10 bases between them. Per the germline V gene, CDR1 is SGDLS and CDR2 is YYNGEE. This clonotype was obtained from a man aged 25 to 45 in good health. The chain carries TRBV9 and TRBJ2-3; D uncertain. Sequencing was performed on PBMCs. The CDR3 loop reads CASSPQSGTDTQYF. The CDR3 coding sequence is TGTGCCAGCAGCCCCCAATCGGGCACAGATACGCAGTATTTT.